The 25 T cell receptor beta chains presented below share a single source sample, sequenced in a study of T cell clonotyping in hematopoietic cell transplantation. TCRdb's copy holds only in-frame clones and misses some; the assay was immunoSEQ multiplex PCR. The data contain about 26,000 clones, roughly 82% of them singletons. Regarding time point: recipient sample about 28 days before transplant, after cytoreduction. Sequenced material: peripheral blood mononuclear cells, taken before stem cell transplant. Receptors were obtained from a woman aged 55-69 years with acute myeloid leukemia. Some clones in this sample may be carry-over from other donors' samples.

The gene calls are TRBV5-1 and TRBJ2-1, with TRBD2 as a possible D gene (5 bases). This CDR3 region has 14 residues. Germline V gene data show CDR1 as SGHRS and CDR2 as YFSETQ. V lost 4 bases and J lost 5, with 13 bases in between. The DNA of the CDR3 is TGCGCCAGCAGCAAACTAGGGATCGACAATGAGCAGTTCTTC. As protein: CASSKLGIDNEQFF. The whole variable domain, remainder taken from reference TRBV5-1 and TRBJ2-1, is KAGVTQTPRYLIKTRGQQVTLSCSPISGHRSVSWYQQTPGQGLQFLFEYFSETQRNKGNFPGRFSGRQFSNSRSEMNVSTLELGDSALYLCASSKLGIDNEQFFGPGTRLTVL.

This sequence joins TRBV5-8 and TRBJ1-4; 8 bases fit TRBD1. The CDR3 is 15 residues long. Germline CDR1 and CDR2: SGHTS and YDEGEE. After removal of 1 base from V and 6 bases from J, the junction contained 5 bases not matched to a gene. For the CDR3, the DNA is TGTGCCAGCAGCTTGTTGGTACAGGGGGATGAAAAACTGTTTTTT. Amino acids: CASSLLVQGDEKLFF.

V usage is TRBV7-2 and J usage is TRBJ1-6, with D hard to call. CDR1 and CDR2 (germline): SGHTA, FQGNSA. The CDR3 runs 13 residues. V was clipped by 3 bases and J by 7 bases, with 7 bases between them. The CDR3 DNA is TGTGCCAGCAGCTTCCAGGCCAATTCACCCCTCCACTTT. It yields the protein CASSFQANSPLHF. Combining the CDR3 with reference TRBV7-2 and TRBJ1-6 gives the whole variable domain GAGVSQSPSNKVTEKGKDVELRCDPISGHTALYWYRQSLGQGLEFLIYFQGNSAPDKSGLPSDRFSAERTGGSVSTLTIQRTQQEDSAVYLCASSFQANSPLHFGNGTRLTVT.

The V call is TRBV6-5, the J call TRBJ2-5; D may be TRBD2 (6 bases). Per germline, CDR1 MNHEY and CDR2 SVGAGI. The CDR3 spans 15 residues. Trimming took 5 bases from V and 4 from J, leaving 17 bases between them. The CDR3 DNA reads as TGTGCCAGCAGTGGGTCGACTAGTATTGGAGAGACCCAGTACTTC. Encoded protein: CASSGSTSIGETQYF.

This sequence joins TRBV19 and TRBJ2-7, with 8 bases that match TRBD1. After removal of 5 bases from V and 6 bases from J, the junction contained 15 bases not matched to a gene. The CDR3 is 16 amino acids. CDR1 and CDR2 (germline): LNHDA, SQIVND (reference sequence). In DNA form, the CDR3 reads TGTGCCAGTAGTCTCCATGGACAGGGAAGAAAGGGCGAGCAGTACTTC. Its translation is CASSLHGQGRKGEQYF.

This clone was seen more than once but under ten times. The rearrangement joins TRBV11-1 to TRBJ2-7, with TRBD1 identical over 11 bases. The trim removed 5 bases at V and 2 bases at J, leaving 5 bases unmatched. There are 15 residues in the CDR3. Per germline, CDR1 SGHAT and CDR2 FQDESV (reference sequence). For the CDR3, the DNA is TGTGCCAGCAGCCAACCGGGACAGGGGGCCTACGAGCAGTACTTC. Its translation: CASSQPGQGAYEQYF.

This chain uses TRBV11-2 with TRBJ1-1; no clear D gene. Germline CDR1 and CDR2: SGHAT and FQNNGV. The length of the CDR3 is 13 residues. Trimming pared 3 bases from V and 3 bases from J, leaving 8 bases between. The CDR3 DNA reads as TGTGCCAGCAGCTTTTCCTTGGACACTGAAGCTTTCTTT. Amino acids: CASSFSLDTEAFF.

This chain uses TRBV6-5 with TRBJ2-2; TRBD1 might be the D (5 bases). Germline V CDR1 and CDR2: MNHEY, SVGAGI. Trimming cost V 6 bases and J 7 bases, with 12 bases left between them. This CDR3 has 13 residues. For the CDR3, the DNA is TGTGCCAGCAGAATAAGGGGTGTCGGGGAGCTGTTTTTT. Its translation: CASRIRGVGELFF.

In nucleotides, the CDR3 is TGTGCCAGCGGCGAATCGCCGGATCAGCCCCAGCATTTT. Translated: CASGESPDQPQHF. V gene TRBV6-1 combines with J gene TRBJ1-5; D is unclear. Per germline, CDR1 MNHNS and CDR2 SASEGT. Trimming left V 8 bases short and J 5 bases short, with 13 bases between. The CDR3 has 13 residues.

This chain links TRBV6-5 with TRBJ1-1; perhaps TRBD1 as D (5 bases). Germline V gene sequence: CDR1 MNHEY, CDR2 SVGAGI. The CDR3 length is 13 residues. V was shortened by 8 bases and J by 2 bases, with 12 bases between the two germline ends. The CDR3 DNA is TGTGCCAGCGCTAGGGGCGGCAACACTGAAGCTTTCTTT. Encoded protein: CASARGGNTEAFF.

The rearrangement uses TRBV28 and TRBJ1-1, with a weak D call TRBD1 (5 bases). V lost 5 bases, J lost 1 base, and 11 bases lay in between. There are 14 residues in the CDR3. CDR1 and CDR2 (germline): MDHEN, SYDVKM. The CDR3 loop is CASSPPDRNTEAFF. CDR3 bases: TGTGCCAGCAGTCCACCAGACAGGAACACTGAAGCTTTCTTT.

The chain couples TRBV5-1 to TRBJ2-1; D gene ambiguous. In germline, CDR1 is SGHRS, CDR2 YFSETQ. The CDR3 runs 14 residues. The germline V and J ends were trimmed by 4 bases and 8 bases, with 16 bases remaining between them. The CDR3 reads CASSPKVTLDEQFF. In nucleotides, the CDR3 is TGCGCCAGCAGCCCCAAGGTCACACTCGATGAGCAGTTCTTC.

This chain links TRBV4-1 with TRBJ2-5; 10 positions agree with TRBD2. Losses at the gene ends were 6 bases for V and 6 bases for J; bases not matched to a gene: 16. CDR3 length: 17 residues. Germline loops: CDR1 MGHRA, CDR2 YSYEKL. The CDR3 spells CASSGVVSGGAKKTQYF. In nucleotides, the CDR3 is TGCGCCAGCAGTGGTGTGGTGAGCGGGGGGGCCAAGAAGACCCAGTACTTC.

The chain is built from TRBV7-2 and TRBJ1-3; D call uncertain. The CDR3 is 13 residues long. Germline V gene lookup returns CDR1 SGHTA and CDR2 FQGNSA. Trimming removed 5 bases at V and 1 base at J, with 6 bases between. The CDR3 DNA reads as TGTGCCAGCAGCGCCACGTCTGGAAACACCATATATTTT. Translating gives CASSATSGNTIYF.

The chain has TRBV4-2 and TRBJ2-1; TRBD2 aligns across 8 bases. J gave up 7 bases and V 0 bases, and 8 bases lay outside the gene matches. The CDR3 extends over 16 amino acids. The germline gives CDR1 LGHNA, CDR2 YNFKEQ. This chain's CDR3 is CASSQDTGGGENEQFF. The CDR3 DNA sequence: TGTGCCAGCAGCCAAGATACGGGGGGGGGCGAGAATGAGCAGTTCTTC.

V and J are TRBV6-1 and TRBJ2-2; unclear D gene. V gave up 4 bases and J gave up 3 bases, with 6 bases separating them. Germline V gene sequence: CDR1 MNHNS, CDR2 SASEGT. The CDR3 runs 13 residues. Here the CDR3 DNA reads TGTGCCAGCAGTGCAACAGACACCGGGGAGCTGTTTTTT. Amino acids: CASSATDTGELFF.

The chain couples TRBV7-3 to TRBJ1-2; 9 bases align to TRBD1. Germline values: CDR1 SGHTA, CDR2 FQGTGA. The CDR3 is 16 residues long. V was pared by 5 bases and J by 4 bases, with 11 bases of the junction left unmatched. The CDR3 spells CASSLNPGQGSYGYTF. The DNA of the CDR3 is TGTGCCAGCAGCCTAAATCCGGGACAGGGCAGCTATGGCTACACCTTC.

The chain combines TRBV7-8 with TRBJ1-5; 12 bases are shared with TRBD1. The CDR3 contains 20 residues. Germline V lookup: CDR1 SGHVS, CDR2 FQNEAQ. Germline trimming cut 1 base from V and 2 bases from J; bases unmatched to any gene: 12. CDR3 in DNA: TGTGCCAGCAGCTTAGTGGCCTTGGGGACAGGGGGCTTGGGCAATCAGCCCCAGCATTTT. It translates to CASSLVALGTGGLGNQPQHF.

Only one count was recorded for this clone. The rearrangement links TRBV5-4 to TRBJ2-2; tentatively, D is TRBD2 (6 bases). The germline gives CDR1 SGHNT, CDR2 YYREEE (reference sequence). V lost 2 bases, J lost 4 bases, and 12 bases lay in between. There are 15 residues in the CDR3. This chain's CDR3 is CASSLLSGITGELFF. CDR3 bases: TGTGCCAGCAGCTTACTTAGCGGCATCACCGGGGAGCTGTTTTTT. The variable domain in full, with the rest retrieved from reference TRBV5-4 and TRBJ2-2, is ETGVTQSPTHLIKTRGQQVTLRCSSQSGHNTVSWYQQALGQGPQFIFQYYREEENGRGNFPPRFSGLQFPNYSSELNVNALELDDSALYLCASSLLSGITGELFFGEGSRLTVL.

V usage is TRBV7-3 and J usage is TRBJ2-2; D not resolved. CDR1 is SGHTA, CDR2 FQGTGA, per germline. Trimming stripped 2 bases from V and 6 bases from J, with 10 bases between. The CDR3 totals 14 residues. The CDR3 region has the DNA TGTGCCAGCAGCTTAGGTGGGTACGCCGGGGAGCTGTTTTTT. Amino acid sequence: CASSLGGYAGELFF. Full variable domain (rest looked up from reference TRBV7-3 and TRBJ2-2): GAGVSQTPSNKVTEKGKYVELRCDPISGHTALYWYRQSLGQGPEFLIYFQGTGAADDSGLPNDRFFAVRPEGSVSTLKIQRTERGDSAVYLCASSLGGYAGELFFGEGSRLTVL.

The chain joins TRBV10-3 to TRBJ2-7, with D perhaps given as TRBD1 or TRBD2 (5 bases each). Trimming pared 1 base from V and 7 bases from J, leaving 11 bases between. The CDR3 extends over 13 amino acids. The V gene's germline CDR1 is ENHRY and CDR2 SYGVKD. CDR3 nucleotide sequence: TGTGCCATCAGTGAGTGGGGGACCTTGGAGCAGTACTTC. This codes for CAISEWGTLEQYF.

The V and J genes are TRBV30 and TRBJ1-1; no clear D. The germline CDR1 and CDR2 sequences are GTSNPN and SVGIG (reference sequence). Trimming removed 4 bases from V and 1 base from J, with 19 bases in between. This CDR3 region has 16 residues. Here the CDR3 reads CAWIPQLPSGNTEAFF. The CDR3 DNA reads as TGTGCCTGGATTCCCCAACTCCCCAGTGGGAACACTGAAGCTTTCTTT.

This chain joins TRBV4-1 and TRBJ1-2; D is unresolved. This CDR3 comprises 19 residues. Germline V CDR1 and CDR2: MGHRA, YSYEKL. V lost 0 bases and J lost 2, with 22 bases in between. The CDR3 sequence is CASSQEISPSGRRNYGYTF. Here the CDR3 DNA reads TGCGCCAGCAGCCAAGAGATCTCCCCCTCAGGACGGAGAAACTATGGCTACACCTTC.

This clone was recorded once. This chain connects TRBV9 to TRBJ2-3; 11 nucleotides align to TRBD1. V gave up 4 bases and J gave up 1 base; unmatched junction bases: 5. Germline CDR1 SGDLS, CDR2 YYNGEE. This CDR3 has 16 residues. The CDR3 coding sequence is TGTGCCAGCAGCCCAGGACAGGGGGCAGGCACAGATACGCAGTATTTT. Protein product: CASSPGQGAGTDTQYF.

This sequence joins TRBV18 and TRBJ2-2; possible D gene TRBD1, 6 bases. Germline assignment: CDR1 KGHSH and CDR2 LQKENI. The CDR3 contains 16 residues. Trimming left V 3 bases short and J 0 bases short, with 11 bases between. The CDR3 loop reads CASSPLGAANTGELFF. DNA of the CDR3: TGTGCCAGCTCACCGCTGGGGGCGGCGAACACCGGGGAGCTGTTTTTT.